The next 29 T cell receptor beta chains were all read from a single sample in a study of cytomegalovirus exposure and HLA in healthy donors. PCR involved 60 Vbeta and 13 Jbeta primers. The repertoire was sequenced with immunoSEQ multiplex PCR; TCRdb's copy has only in-frame clones and lacks some. The profile shows 95,000 to 150,000 clones, roughly three fifths of them singletons. The sample comprised PBMCs. The receptors here all came from a man aged 18-30 years in good health and CMV-seronegative.

This clone was observed a few times. The chain uses TRBV19 and TRBJ1-2, with 8 positions matching TRBD1. The V gene end was trimmed by 5 bases and the J gene end by 3 bases; junction bases not matched to a gene: 8. The germline V gene encodes CDR1 LNHDA and CDR2 SQIVND (reference sequence). The CDR3 consists of 15 residues. The CDR3 DNA sequence: TGTGCCAGTAGTGAAAGGACAGGGAGGCACTATGGCTACACCTTC. As protein: CASSERTGRHYGYTF.

This rearrangement joins TRBV6-5 to TRBJ1-4, with TRBD1 matching 11 bases. J was trimmed by 7 bases and V by 5 bases; bases with no gene match: 6. This CDR3 contains 15 residues. Germline CDR1 MNHEY, CDR2 SVGAGI. The CDR3 nucleotides read TGTGCCAGCAGTGGACAGGGGGCGCGGGTTGAAAAACTGTTTTTT. Translation: CASSGQGARVEKLFF.

The chain couples TRBV30 to TRBJ1-1; unclear D gene. The ends were cut back, 3 bases at V and 5 bases at J, with 16 bases in the middle. Germline V CDR1 and CDR2: GTSNPN, SVGIG (reference sequence). This CDR3 spans 14 amino acids. The CDR3 protein is CAWRLGQPTTEAFF. The CDR3, as DNA: TGTGCCTGGAGACTAGGGCAGCCTACAACTGAAGCTTTCTTT.

The CDR3 DNA is TGTGCCAGTAGCAGACAGCAAGAGACCCAGTACTTC. It codes for CASSRQQETQYF. The rearrangement joins TRBV19 to TRBJ2-5; D might be TRBD1 (5 bases). Trimming removed 6 bases at V and 2 bases at J, with 7 bases between. Germline CDR1 LNHDA, CDR2 SQIVND (reference sequence). This CDR3 is 12 amino acids long.

This rearrangement joins TRBV19 to TRBJ2-6, with a weak D call TRBD1 (5 bases). CDR1 is LNHDA and CDR2 is SQIVND in the germline V gene (reference sequence). This CDR3 contains 13 residues. Trimming pared 10 bases from V and 0 bases from J, leaving 7 bases between. The CDR3: CATRVSGANVLTF. The CDR3 nucleotides read TGTGCCACCAGGGTCTCTGGGGCCAACGTCCTGACTTTC.

This clone was seen once. The V call is TRBV10-3, the J call TRBJ1-1; no definite D call. Per germline, CDR1 ENHRY and CDR2 SYGVKD. Trimming left V 3 bases short and J 13 bases short, with 12 bases between. CDR3 size: 11 residues. CDR3 residues: CAISDGSSDFF. The CDR3 DNA follows: TGTGCCATCAGTGACGGGTCGAGTGATTTCTTT.

The J gene is TRBJ2-5, the V gene TRBV7-2; 10 nucleotides match TRBD2. Germline assignment: CDR1 SGHTA and CDR2 FQGNSA. Germline trimming cut 1 base from V and 9 bases from J; bases unmatched to any gene: 8. CDR3 length: 15 residues. The CDR3 region is CASSLDLLAGKSQYF. In DNA form, the CDR3 reads TGTGCCAGCAGCTTAGATCTACTAGCGGGAAAGTCCCAGTACTTC.

The rearrangement uses TRBV6-1 and TRBJ1-2; D possibly corresponds to TRBD1 (6 bases). Germline lookup yields CDR1 MNHNS and CDR2 SASEGT. The CDR3 is made up of 15 amino acids. The V gene lost 4 bases and the J gene lost 5 bases, with 17 bases spanning the gap. CDR3 DNA sequence: TGTGCCAGCAGTGTCCGTTCCGACAGGTGGTATGGCTACACCTTC. Protein product: CASSVRSDRWYGYTF.

The chain joins TRBV5-1 to TRBJ1-3, with D possibly matching TRBD1 (5 bases). Germline V gene sequence: CDR1 SGHRS, CDR2 YFSETQ. The V gene lost 0 bases and the J gene lost 4 bases, with 11 bases spanning the gap. This CDR3 is built from 15 residues. CDR3 in amino acids: CASSLAGGYGNTIYF. CDR3 nucleotides: TGCGCCAGCAGCTTGGCGGGGGGATACGGAAACACCATATATTTT. Drawing the rest from reference TRBV5-1 and TRBJ1-3, the complete variable domain is KAGVTQTPRYLIKTRGQQVTLSCSPISGHRSVSWYQQTPGQGLQFLFEYFSETQRNKGNFPGRFSGRQFSNSRSEMNVSTLELGDSALYLCASSLAGGYGNTIYFGEGSWLTVV.

J is TRBJ2-7 and V is TRBV11-2, with 9 bases aligning to TRBD1. The CDR3 covers 14 residues. Germline CDR1 and CDR2: SGHAT and FQNNGV. V lost 4 bases and J lost 2; bases outside the gene matches: 3. CDR3 protein: CASSWTGVAYEQYF. The CDR3 DNA is TGTGCCAGCAGCTGGACAGGGGTAGCCTACGAGCAGTACTTC.

The chain recombines TRBV7-2 with TRBJ2-5; 9 bases agree with TRBD2. The CDR3 contains 16 residues. Germline assignment: CDR1 SGHTA and CDR2 FQGNSA. Trimming at V came to 0 bases and at J to 5 bases, leaving 7 bases not matched to a gene. The CDR3 spells CASSLAWRGGEETQYF. The CDR3 nucleotides are TGTGCCAGCAGCTTAGCGTGGCGGGGGGGCGAGGAGACCCAGTACTTC.

This chain joins TRBV27 and TRBJ2-1; tentatively, D is TRBD1 (7 bases). CDR1 and CDR2 from the germline V gene are MNHEY and SMNVEV (reference sequence). V shed 2 bases and J shed 6 bases, with 14 bases lying between them. CDR3 length equals 15 residues. CDR3: CASSLEGAGINEQFF. The CDR3 bases are TGTGCCAGCAGTTTAGAGGGGGCGGGAATCAATGAGCAGTTCTTC.

The chain carries TRBV9 and TRBJ2-5; TRBD1 is a possible D gene (5 bases). CDR1 is SGDLS and CDR2 is YYNGEE in the germline V gene. V was pared by 0 bases and J by 4 bases, with 10 bases between. The CDR3 has 14 residues. The CDR3 DNA follows: TGTGCCAGCAGCGTAGCAGGGTGGTCAGAGACCCAGTACTTC. It yields the protein CASSVAGWSETQYF.

The gene calls are TRBV14 and TRBJ2-5; D may be TRBD2 (5 bases). The better agreement between TRBJ2-7 and the DNA end casts doubt on the J call. Germline-derived CDR1 and CDR2 are SGHDN and FVKESK. This CDR3 has 14 amino acids. For the CDR3, the DNA is TGTGCCAGCAGCCAAGTCGCCGCGGGCTACGAGCAGTACTTC. Translating gives CASSQVAAGYEQYF.

The chain employs TRBV19 and TRBJ2-1, with TRBD2 as a possible D gene (6 bases). Trimming pared 4 bases from V and 9 bases from J, leaving 16 bases between. CDR1 is LNHDA and CDR2 is SQIVND in the germline V gene (reference sequence). The CDR3 loop spans 14 amino acids. The CDR3: CASSTYRDLGEQFF. In DNA, the CDR3 is TGTGCCAGTAGTACCTACCGGGACTTGGGTGAGCAGTTCTTC.

This clone has just a few counts. J is TRBJ2-1 and V is TRBV4-2; TRBD2 agrees at 10 bases. The V segment lost 1 base and the J segment 4 bases; nucleotides outside the gene matches: 4. The V gene's germline CDR1 is LGHNA and CDR2 YNFKEQ. The CDR3 runs to 16 residues. CDR3 residues: CASSQGSGGEYNEQFF. In DNA, the CDR3 is TGTGCCAGCAGCCAAGGCAGCGGGGGGGAGTACAATGAGCAGTTCTTC.

The rearrangement uses TRBV5-1 and TRBJ2-6; maybe TRBD1 (7 bases). The ends were cut back, 1 base at V and 1 base at J, with 12 bases in the middle. Germline CDR1 is SGHRS and CDR2 is YFSETQ. CDR3 length equals 17 residues. The CDR3 sequence is CASSLQGGLSGANVLTF. DNA of the CDR3: TGCGCCAGCAGCTTGCAGGGGGGTTTGTCTGGGGCCAACGTCCTGACTTTC.

This clone was seen a few times. The chain joins TRBV6-5 to TRBJ2-7; weak D call: TRBD1 (6 bases). Germline lookup yields CDR1 MNHEY and CDR2 SVGAGI. Trimming left V 5 bases short and J 6 bases short, with 17 bases between. This CDR3 is built from 14 residues. The CDR3 DNA reads TGTGCCAGCAGTCCTCCGACAGGAGCGAGCGAGCAGTACTTC. Encoded protein: CASSPPTGASEQYF.

The V and J genes are TRBV5-1 and TRBJ2-7, with 12 bases aligning to TRBD2. The germline V gene has CDR1 SGHRS and CDR2 YFSETQ. The V gene end was trimmed by 3 bases and the J gene end by 0 bases; junction bases not matched to a gene: 7. The CDR3 is 17 residues long. CDR3 loop: CASSSDGLAGSSYEQYF. The CDR3 DNA is TGCGCCAGCAGCTCCGACGGACTAGCGGGGAGCTCCTACGAGCAGTACTTC.

The V and J genes are TRBV30 and TRBJ2-5; 9 bases map to TRBD1. V lost 4 bases, J lost 6 bases, and 6 bases stayed unmatched. Germline lookup yields CDR1 GTSNPN and CDR2 SVGIG (reference sequence). This CDR3 has 13 amino acids. Written as DNA, the CDR3 is TGTGCCTGGACGCGGGACAGGGTAAAGACCCAGTACTTC. Protein sequence: CAWTRDRVKTQYF.

V gene TRBV6-5 combines with J gene TRBJ2-4; D gene ambiguous. This CDR3 has 14 residues. The V gene lost 0 bases and the J gene lost 1 base, with 4 bases spanning the gap. Germline CDR1 is MNHEY and CDR2 is SVGAGI. CDR3 in DNA: TGTGCCAGCAGTTACTCCCCTGCCAAAAACATTCAGTACTTC. Residues: CASSYSPAKNIQYF.

This CDR3 is CASSQDGTSGGTPYEQYF. The CDR3 DNA reads TGTGCCAGCAGCCAAGACGGGACTAGCGGGGGTACTCCCTACGAGCAGTACTTC. The rearrangement uses TRBV4-2 and TRBJ2-7; 14 bases line up with TRBD2. The CDR3 is made up of 18 amino acids. V shed 0 bases, J shed 2 bases, and the junction held 6 bases outside the gene matches. Germline V gene lookup returns CDR1 LGHNA and CDR2 YNFKEQ.

The chain combines TRBV6-1 with TRBJ2-5, with D possibly TRBD1 on 5 matching bases. V was shortened by 7 bases and J by 4 bases, with 10 bases between the two germline ends. The germline V gene has CDR1 MNHNS and CDR2 SASEGT. The CDR3 is 12 residues long. Here the CDR3 DNA reads TGTGCCAGCATTGGACATGGAGAGACCCAGTACTTC. Protein sequence: CASIGHGETQYF.

The chain has TRBV19 and TRBJ2-1, with 10 bases that match TRBD2. CDR1 is LNHDA, CDR2 SQIVND, per germline (reference sequence). The length of the CDR3 is 14 residues. V was pared by 5 bases and J by 6 bases, with 4 bases of the junction left unmatched. The CDR3 coding sequence is TGTGCCAGTAGTCCAGGACTAGCGGCCAATGAGCAGTTCTTC. It translates to CASSPGLAANEQFF.

This rearrangement joins TRBV19 to TRBJ2-7, with D possibly TRBD2 on 6 matching bases. The CDR3 covers 15 residues. Germline V CDR1 and CDR2: LNHDA, SQIVND (reference sequence). Trimming stripped 3 bases from V and 2 bases from J, with 14 bases between. The CDR3 region has the DNA TGTGCCAGTAGTATGTGGAGACTAGGGGCCTACGAGCAGTACTTC. Residues: CASSMWRLGAYEQYF. The full variable domain, with the rest looked up from reference TRBV19 and TRBJ2-7, is DGGITQSPKYLFRKEGQNVTLSCEQNLNHDAMYWYRQDPGQGLRLIYYSQIVNDFQKGDIAEGYSVSREKKESFPLTVTSAQKNPTAFYLCASSMWRLGAYEQYFGPGTRLTVT.

A single count supports this clone. The V and J genes are TRBV10-1 and TRBJ2-3, with D unclear. Deletions cut 2 bases from V and 5 bases from J, with 8 bases between. CDR1 and CDR2 from the germline V gene are WNHNN and SYGVQD (reference sequence). This CDR3 contains 13 residues. In nucleotides, the CDR3 is TGCGCCAGCAGTGAGGGGCAGTTAGATACGCAGTATTTT. Protein: CASSEGQLDTQYF.

The chain couples TRBV27 to TRBJ2-6; tentatively, D is TRBD1 (6 bases). Germline assignment: CDR1 MNHEY and CDR2 SMNVEV (reference sequence). The V gene lost 5 bases and the J gene lost 2 bases, with 13 bases spanning the gap. CDR3 length equals 16 residues. The CDR3 spells CASSRQQGPGANVLTF. In nucleotides, the CDR3 is TGTGCCAGCAGTAGACAACAGGGTCCTGGGGCCAACGTCCTGACTTTC. Drawing the rest from reference TRBV27 and TRBJ2-6, the complete variable domain is EAQVTQNPRYLITVTGKKLTVTCSQNMNHEYMSWYRQDPGLGLRQIYYSMNVEVTDKGDVPEGYKVSRKEKRNFPLILESPSPNQTSLYFCASSRQQGPGANVLTFGAGSRLTVL.

This clone was detected a few times. DNA for the CDR3: TGTGCCAGCAGCTTAGGTGTAGTGCCGACTAACTATGGCTACACCTTC. Its protein product is CASSLGVVPTNYGYTF. This sequence joins TRBV13 and TRBJ1-2; D remains ambiguous. The CDR3 length is 16 residues. V was trimmed by 0 bases and J by 0 bases, leaving 11 bases between them. CDR1 PRHDT and CDR2 FYEKMQ come from the germline V gene (reference sequence).

In regard to this clone: This sample also contains other DNA sequences that code for the same CDR3. The chain combines TRBV30 with TRBJ1-5, with D possibly being TRBD1 (6 bases). This CDR3 is 12 amino acids long. Germline lookup yields CDR1 GTSNPN and CDR2 SVGIG (reference sequence). Trimming took 3 bases from V and 7 from J, leaving 10 bases between them. Written as DNA, the CDR3 is TGTGCCTGGAGCCCAGGGGCCCAGCCCCAGCATTTT. Its translation is CAWSPGAQPQHF. The entire variable domain, with the rest obtained from reference TRBV30 and TRBJ1-5, is as follows: SQTIHQWPATLVQPVGSPLSLECTVEGTSNPNLYWYRQAAGRGLQLLFYSVGIGQISSEVPQNLSASRPQDRQFILSSKKLLLSDSGFYLCAWSPGAQPQHFGDGTRLSIL.